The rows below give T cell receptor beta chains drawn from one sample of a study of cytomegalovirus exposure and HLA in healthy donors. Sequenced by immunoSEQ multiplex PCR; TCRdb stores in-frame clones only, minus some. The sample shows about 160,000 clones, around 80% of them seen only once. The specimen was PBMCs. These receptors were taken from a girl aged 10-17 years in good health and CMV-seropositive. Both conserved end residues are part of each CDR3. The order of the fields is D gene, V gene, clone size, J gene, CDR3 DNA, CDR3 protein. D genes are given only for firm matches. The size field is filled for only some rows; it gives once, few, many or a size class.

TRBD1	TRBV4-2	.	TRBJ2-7	TGTGCCAGCAGCACCACCCCCGGGACAGGGACGGGCGAGCAGTACTTC	CASSTTPGTGTGEQYF
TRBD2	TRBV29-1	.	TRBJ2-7	TGCAGCGTCGGGCGCCCGGACGCGGGGGGCGAGCAGTACTTC	CSVGRPDAGGEQYF
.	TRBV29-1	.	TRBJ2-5	TGCAGCGTCCCCGGGGGAGGGGGAGAAGAGACCCAGTACTTC	CSVPGGGGEETQYF
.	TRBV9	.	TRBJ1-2	TGTGCCAGCAGCGACCCGGAGGTGGGCCTCTATGGCTACACCTTC	CASSDPEVGLYGYTF
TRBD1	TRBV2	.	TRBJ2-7	TGTGCCAGCAGTGTCCCGGGACAGGGATGGCTTATTGTATACGAGCAGTACTTC	CASSVPGQGWLIVYEQYF
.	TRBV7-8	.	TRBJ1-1	TGTGCCAGCAGCTCGGTATTTGACAGCCGATACACTGAAGCTTTCTTT	CASSSVFDSRYTEAFF
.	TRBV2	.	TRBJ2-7	TGTGCCAGCAGTGGAGATCCCATACAGGAGCCCTCCTACGAGCAGTACTTC	CASSGDPIQEPSYEQYF
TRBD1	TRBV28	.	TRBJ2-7	TGTGCCAGCAGTCTTGAGACAGGGCAAGAGTACTTC	CASSLETGQEYF
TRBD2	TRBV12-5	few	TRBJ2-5	TGTGCTAGTGGGGCTAGCGGACAAGAGACCCAGTACTTC	CASGASGQETQYF
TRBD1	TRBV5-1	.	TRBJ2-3	TGCGCCAGCAGCTTGAGACAACAGGGGAACACAGATACGCAGTATTTT	CASSLRQQGNTDTQYF
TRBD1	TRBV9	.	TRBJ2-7	TGTGCCAGCAGCCTCCGGGACAGGGGTGTCTACGAGCAGTACTTC	CASSLRDRGVYEQYF
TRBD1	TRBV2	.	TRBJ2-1	TGTGCCAGCAGCGCTAAGACAGGGGTCTTCTACAATGAGCAGTTCTTC	CASSAKTGVFYNEQFF
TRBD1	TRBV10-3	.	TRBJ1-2	TGTGCCATCAGCGGATCGACAGGGGGTTTTGGTGGCTACACCTTC	CAISGSTGGFGGYTF
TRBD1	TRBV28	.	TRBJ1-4	TGTGCCAGCCTCCCAGGGGGCGCGGGTGAAAAACTGTTTTTT	CASLPGGAGEKLFF
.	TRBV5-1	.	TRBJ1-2	TGCGCCAGCAGCTTGCAGGGGCCTTATGGCTACACCTTC	CASSLQGPYGYTF